This TCR beta chain came from a study of OX40 agonist ivuxolimab in advanced cancers. Study conclusions and caveats: Among T cells, CD8+ cells averaged more expanded clones than CD4+ cells.

Comments on this clone: The antigen remains undetermined. The same CDR3 arises from other DNA sequences in this sample as well.

This CDR3 is built from 14 residues. CDR1 and CDR2 (germline): MNHEY, SMNVEV (reference sequence). Trimming took off 1 base at V and 1 base at J, with 4 bases between the two ends. Profiled with immunoSEQ multiplex PCR; TCRdb holds only in-frame clones, not every one. The table lists 70,000 or so clones, roughly 87% of them singletons. The V gene is TRBV27, the J gene TRBJ2-2; D is uncertain. The clonotype comes from an adult with an advanced solid tumor such as melanoma, head and neck, liver or kidney cancer. Sequences were derived from CD4+ or CD8+ T cells sorted from blood, sampled in a trial of the OX40 agonist ivuxolimab. The chain's CDR3 is CASSLLWNTGELFF. Written as DNA, the CDR3 is TGTGCCAGCAGTTTATTGTGGAACACCGGGGAGCTGTTTTTT.